The T cell receptor beta chain described here comes from a study of CD8+ T cells in alopecia areata (dated by TCRdb to about 2018). Looking at the study overall: Treated patients were enrolled in an open-label pilot trial of oral tofacitinib at 5 to 10 mg twice daily for moderate-to-severe alopecia areata. Biopsies were taken from tofacitinib-treated patients at baseline and at 4 and 24 weeks of treatment, and a later scalp biopsy was taken in several of the tofacitinib-treated patients. In both human patients and the C3H/HeJ mouse model, the study applied high-throughput TCRbeta sequencing to look at T cell clonal expansion in alopecia areata. TCRbeta CDR3 regions were amplified by immunoSEQ multiplex PCR with 35 Vbeta forward and 13 Jbeta reverse primers. Scalp clonality was compared across normal scalp (n=4), patchy alopecia areata scalp (n=8), and alopecia totalis/universalis scalp (n=8). For the treated patients, the SALT score, which quantifies what percentage of scalp surface area is affected, served as the measure of disease severity. Patients stayed on tofacitinib for 6 to 18 months and then had 6 months of follow-up off drug so that delayed response and recurrence could be assessed. In humans, TCRbeta sequencing was performed on scalp tissue and on sorted CD4+ and CD8+ peripheral blood T cells from healthy controls and from patients with patchy or totalis/universalis alopecia areata. The RNA source kit depended on sample type: the PAXgene miRNA kit for fixed scalp, the miRNeasy kit for PBMCs, and the RNeasy kit for mouse skin. General findings and caveats noted by the study authors: During tofacitinib treatment, many expanded lesional clones stuck around in both scalp and blood, and this persistence may partly explain why relapse happens after treatment is stopped. Because the treated cohort was small and had only one nonresponder, larger studies are needed to examine links between baseline CD8+ expansion and response. Lesional scalp, especially in alopecia totalis/universalis, showed higher clonality and more expanded CD8+ clones than normal scalp, suggesting antigenic drive. Unlike mouse skin, which is dominated by gammadelta T cells, normal human skin has resident alphabeta T cells that are also sequenced, and this complicates analysis of the scalp TCR repertoire. Tofacitinib significantly decreased scalp clonality and the number of expanded CD8+ clones among the top 100 scalp clones. Shared TCR sequences between patients were less evident than in mice, which may be partly attributable to HLA diversity in the patient population.

CDR1 and CDR2, per the germline V gene (reference sequence), are SSHAT and FNYEAQ. CDR3 length: 15 amino acids, cysteine to phenylalanine. The only DNA kept is the CDR3, 45 bases in frame from the first base. The library came from the immunoSEQ multiplex PCR assay. To provide template for TCR sequencing, every sample had RNA extracted and reverse transcribed into cDNA. First-strand cDNA was synthesized using SuperScript III with a 2:1 mix of oligo-dT and random hexamers. A synthetic immune receptor repertoire was used to measure amplification bias, and any remaining bias was corrected computationally. Per the authors' processing: Raw reads were preprocessed to remove errors, and CDR3 was defined by IMGT conventions from the conserved cysteine to phenylalanine. Clonality was computed as 1 minus the Shannon entropy, with the entropy normalized by log2 of the number of productive unique TCRs. Whether scalp clones were CD4 or CD8 was inferred by matching scalp TCRbeta sequences against CD4 and CD8 repertoires sorted from blood. The clones in this table, taken by TCRdb from immuneACCESS, are in-frame only. Not every clone is retained; where verified, under half of the shortfall comes from an unresolved V gene, and the cause of the rest is unknown. V and J calls and clone size are given by that table; D and trimming were obtained from the DNA. Across this sample there are roughly 190,000 clones, with 45% to 65% seen only once. The top ten hold about 3% of the sample.

As for this clone: Its antigen target is currently unknown. The junction differs from germline at one of its ends, possibly a read error.

What this sample's time point label stands for: around 28 days on oral tofacitinib. The treatment or condition label on this specimen signifies: oral pan-JAK inhibitor, 5-10 mg twice daily. From alopecia areata patients, peripheral blood was collected along with lesional scalp punch biopsies. After PBMCs were isolated by density centrifugation and stained for CD3, CD4 and CD8, a FACSAria was used to sort CD4+ and CD8+ T cells. This sequence originates from a human donor with alopecia areata. The starting material was CD4+ T cells sorted from blood, obtained at week 4, from a patient treated with tofacitinib. The chain couples TRBV7-7 to TRBJ1-6, and 9 bases in between align with TRBD1. The DNA is as follows: TGTGCTAGCAGCTTGAGGACAGGGGATAATTCACCCCTCCACTTT. It codes for CASSLRTGDNSPLHF.